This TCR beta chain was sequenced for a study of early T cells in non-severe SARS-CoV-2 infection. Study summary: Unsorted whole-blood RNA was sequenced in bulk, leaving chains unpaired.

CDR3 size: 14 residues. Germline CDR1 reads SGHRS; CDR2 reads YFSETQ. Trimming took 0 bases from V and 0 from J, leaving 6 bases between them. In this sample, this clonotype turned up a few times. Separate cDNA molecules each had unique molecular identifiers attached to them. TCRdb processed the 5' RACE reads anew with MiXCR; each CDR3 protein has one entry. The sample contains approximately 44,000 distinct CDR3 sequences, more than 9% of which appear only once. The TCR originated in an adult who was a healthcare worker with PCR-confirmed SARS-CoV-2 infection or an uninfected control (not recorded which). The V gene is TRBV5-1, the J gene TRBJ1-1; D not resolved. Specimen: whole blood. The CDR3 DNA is TGCGCCAGCAGCTTGGGGGCTCTGAACACTGAAGCTTTCTTT. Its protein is CASSLGALNTEAFF.